This TCR beta chain was recorded in a study of cytomegalovirus exposure and HLA in healthy donors. This CDR3 is 15 amino acids long. Germline V CDR1 and CDR2: SGHTA, FQGTGA. V trimming: 5 bases; J trimming: 2 bases; junction bases outside the gene matches: 5. 13 Jbeta primers and 60 Vbeta primers were used for the PCR. Sequenced by immunoSEQ multiplex PCR; TCRdb stores in-frame clones only, minus some. Altogether 100,000 to 150,000 clones are present, roughly 80% being singletons, with the ten largest covering around 1.2%. Overall study results and limits: TCR beta V segments were, for the most part, productive about 87% or about 30% of the time in an earlier analysis. Per published reports, the classifier diagnosed cytomegalovirus status with high specificity and sensitivity. A later analysis found that most CMV-associated TCR beta chains appeared HLA-restricted.

This clone appeared a single time. The antigen remains undetermined. The sample was PBMCs. The chain employs TRBV7-3 and TRBJ2-1, with 8 bases fitting TRBD2. This TCR was sampled from a girl aged 2 to 9 in good health and CMV-seronegative. The CDR3 DNA is TGTGCCAGCAGCCCCGGACTAGCCACCTACAATGAGCAGTTCTTC. Translated: CASSPGLATYNEQFF.